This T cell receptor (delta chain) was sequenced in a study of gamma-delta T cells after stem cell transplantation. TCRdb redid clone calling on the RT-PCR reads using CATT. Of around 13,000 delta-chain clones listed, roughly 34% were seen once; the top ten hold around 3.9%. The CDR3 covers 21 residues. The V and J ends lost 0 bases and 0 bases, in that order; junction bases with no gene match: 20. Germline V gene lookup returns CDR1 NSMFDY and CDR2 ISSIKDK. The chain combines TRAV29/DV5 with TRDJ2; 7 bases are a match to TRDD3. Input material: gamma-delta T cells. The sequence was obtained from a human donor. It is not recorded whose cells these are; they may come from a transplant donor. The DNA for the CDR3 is TGTGCAGCAAGCGCGCGAACGGTTCCCCTCCGACTGGGGACTTTGACAGCACAACTCTTCTTT. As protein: CAASARTVPLRLGTLTAQLFF.